The next 32 T cell receptor beta chains were all read from a single sample in a study of regulatory T cells in long-lasting Graves disease. Sequencing libraries for TCR beta were prepared with iRepertoire HTBI primers and Arm-PCR of CDR3 regions. TCRdb processed the multiplex PCR reads anew with MiXCR; each CDR3 protein has one entry. The table has some 500,000 distinct CDR3 sequences, 15% to 20% seen once; the top ten hold more than 20%. Time point: newly diagnosed GD, antithyroid drugs for less than 3 months. PBMC-derived RNA was used for the TCR library. The same specimen was also included in a second study, on T cells in Graves' hyperthyroidism and ophthalmopathy.

This specimen consisted of peripheral blood mononuclear cells (PBMCs), obtained at new diagnosis, from a patient treated with antithyroid drugs. The origin of the receptors is a woman in her forties or fifties with Graves disease.

This clonotype occurred a few times. The J gene is TRBJ1-6, the V gene TRBV4-1, with TRBD1 as a possible D gene (5 bases). Germline CDR1 reads MGHRA; CDR2 reads YSYEKL. This CDR3 has 16 amino acids. The V end was cut by 0 bases, the J end by 6 bases, with 12 bases between. This CDR3 reads CASSQEGAKSNSPLHF. Written as DNA, the CDR3 is TGCGCCAGCAGCCAAGAAGGGGCGAAGTCTAATTCACCCCTCCACTTT.

Many counts were recorded for this clonotype. This chain joins TRBV19 and TRBJ1-5; 7 positions match TRBD1. Germline CDR1 is LNHDA and CDR2 is SQIVND (reference sequence). With 6 bases clipped from V and 0 bases from J, the junction kept 5 bases outside the gene matches. CDR3 length equals 15 residues. The CDR3: CASRQQGISNQPQHF. The CDR3 DNA sequence: TGTGCCAGTAGGCAACAGGGGATTAGCAATCAGCCCCAGCATTTT. Filled out from reference TRBV19 and TRBJ1-5, the complete variable domain reads DGGITQSPKYLFRKEGQNVTLSCEQNLNHDAMYWYRQDPGQGLRLIYYSQIVNDFQKGDIAEGYSVSREKKESFPLTVTSAQKNPTAFYLCASRQQGISNQPQHFGDGTRLSIL.

This clonotype was recorded at least ten times. The genes are TRBV7-9 and TRBJ2-2; tentatively, D is TRBD1 or TRBD2 (5 bases each). Germline V gene sequence: CDR1 SEHNR, CDR2 FQNEAQ (reference sequence). Trimming took 0 bases from V and 4 from J, leaving 9 bases between them. The CDR3 has 15 amino acids. CDR3 in amino acids: CASSLAGTRTGELFF. In nucleotides, the CDR3 is TGTGCCAGCAGCTTAGCCGGGACCCGCACCGGGGAGCTGTTTTTT.

This clonotype was seen only a few times. The chain uses TRBV7-2 and TRBJ1-2; a weak D match, TRBD1 (5 bases). Trimming left V 4 bases short and J 6 bases short, with 12 bases between. The CDR3 runs to 13 residues. Looked up from germline, CDR1 is SGHTA and CDR2 is FQGNSA. CDR3 protein: CASSSRVLDGYTF. CDR3 nucleotide sequence: TGTGCCAGCAGCTCCAGGGTTTTAGATGGCTACACCTTC.

The rearrangement links TRBV3-1 to TRBJ1-3; D is possibly TRBD1 (5 bases). The CDR3 totals 15 residues. Trimming took off 3 bases at V and 0 bases at J, with 9 bases between the two ends. Germline CDR1 is LGHDT and CDR2 is YNNKEL (reference sequence). The CDR3 DNA sequence: TGTGCCAGCAGCCAGACCGGGACCTCTGGAAACACCATATATTTT. Protein sequence: CASSQTGTSGNTIYF.

Many counts were recorded for this clonotype. The chain carries TRBV28 and TRBJ1-1; 7 nucleotides line up with TRBD1. The CDR3 contains 13 residues. Per the germline V gene, CDR1 is MDHEN and CDR2 is SYDVKM. V trimming: 5 bases; J trimming: 7 bases; junction bases outside the gene matches: 7. The CDR3 DNA sequence: TGTGCCAGCAGTCCCAGGGGGATTAGTGAAGCTTTCTTT. Translated, it gives CASSPRGISEAFF. Based on the CDR3 plus reference TRBV28 and TRBJ1-1, the full variable domain is DVKVTQSSRYLVKRTGEKVFLECVQDMDHENMFWYRQDPGLGLRLIYFSYDVKMKEKGDIPEGYSVSREKKERFSLILESASTNQTSMYLCASSPRGISEAFFGQGTRLTVV.

V gene TRBV7-2 combines with J gene TRBJ2-7; 9 bases fit TRBD1. Germline V gives CDR1 SGHTA, CDR2 FQGNSA. This CDR3 comprises 15 residues. Germline trimming cut 5 bases from V and 7 bases from J; bases unmatched to any gene: 12. The CDR3 protein is CASSLTGDRVSEQYF. CDR3 in DNA: TGTGCCAGCAGCCTCACAGGGGACAGGGTTTCGGAGCAGTACTTC.

This clonotype was observed many times. The rearrangement joins TRBV20-1 to TRBJ2-1; 9 bases agree with TRBD1. Germline-derived CDR1 and CDR2 are DFQATT and SNEGSKA (reference sequence). J gave up 8 bases and V 1 base, and 9 bases lay outside the gene matches. CDR3 length: 15 residues. CDR3 sequence (DNA): TGCAGTGCTAGAGGAAGGACAGGGGCGAGGGATGAGCAGTTCTTC. Protein product: CSARGRTGARDEQFF.

With respect to this clonotype: Sequence at one end of the junction differs from germline and may be a read error. The CDR3 loop is CATSRGTGRRGSNQPQHF. The CDR3 coding sequence is TGTGCCACCAGTAGAGGGACAGGGAGGCGGGGGAGCAATCAGCCCCAGCATTTT. This chain connects TRBV2 to TRBJ1-5, with TRBD1 matching 9 bases. The CDR3 extends over 18 amino acids. Germline V gene sequence: CDR1 SNHLY, CDR2 FYNNEI.

Ten or more counts support this clonotype. This rearrangement joins TRBV6-1 to TRBJ1-6, with D tentatively TRBD1 (6 bases). Germline-derived CDR1 and CDR2 are MNHNS and SASEGT. V lost 3 bases to trimming and J lost 7 bases, with 13 bases between them. CDR3 length equals 15 residues. This CDR3 reads CASSDDSGENSPLHF. DNA of the CDR3: TGTGCCAGCAGTGACGATTCAGGGGAGAATTCACCCCTCCACTTT.

This clonotype appeared a few times. The chain uses TRBV3-1 and TRBJ2-6; a possible D gene is TRBD1 (6 bases). The CDR3 is 18 residues long. The germline gives CDR1 LGHDT, CDR2 YNNKEL (reference sequence). V dropped 1 base and J dropped 1 base, with 14 bases sitting between them. The DNA for the CDR3 is TGTGCCAGCAGCCAAGGTTCCCGAAGGGGGTCTGGGGCCAACGTCCTGACTTTC. This codes for CASSQGSRRGSGANVLTF.

Remarks on this clonotype: This sequence may be a read error, since a much larger clone differs from it by one base. The chain has TRBV18 and TRBJ2-7; D remains unclear. The CDR3 has 14 amino acids. Germline lookup yields CDR1 KGHSH and CDR2 LQKENI. The CDR3 region has the DNA TGTGCCAGCTCACCAGACTGGAGCCCCTACGAGCAGCACTTC. As protein: CASSPDWSPYEQHF.

This chain joins TRBV18 and TRBJ1-5; 7 nucleotides agree with TRBD1. This CDR3 region has 15 residues. Germline-derived CDR1 and CDR2 are KGHSH and LQKENI. V trimming: 6 bases; J trimming: 3 bases; junction bases outside the gene matches: 8. The CDR3 region has the DNA TGTGCCAGCTCGACAGGGTTGGGGACCAATCAGCCCCAGCATTTT. Translated, it gives CASSTGLGTNQPQHF.

The V gene is TRBV11-1, the J gene TRBJ2-7; D tentatively reads TRBD1 or TRBD2 (5 bases each). Germline assignment: CDR1 SGHAT and CDR2 FQDESV (reference sequence). The V end was cut by 6 bases, the J end by 5 bases, with 20 bases between. This CDR3 spans 15 amino acids. CDR3: CASSLPGTAGDEQYF. The CDR3 nucleotides read TGTGCCAGCAGTTTACCAGGGACGGCCGGGGACGAGCAGTACTTC.

At least ten counts were recorded for this clonotype. The CDR3 sequence is CASSLTGQKAFF. DNA of the CDR3: TGTGCCAGCAGTTTAACCGGGCAGAAGGCTTTCTTT. The chain links TRBV28 to TRBJ1-1; D is undetermined. The CDR3 extends over 12 amino acids. Germline CDR1 MDHEN, CDR2 SYDVKM. V was cut by 2 bases and J by 11 bases, with 12 bases left in between.

This clonotype was counted at least ten times. This rearrangement joins TRBV7-9 to TRBJ2-6, with a tentative D call TRBD2 (6 bases). CDR1 and CDR2 from the germline V gene are SEHNR and FQNEAQ (reference sequence). The CDR3 runs 18 residues. Trimming pared 1 base from V and 0 bases from J, leaving 13 bases between. DNA for the CDR3: TGTGCCAGCAGCTTAGGCGGGACGTTGATCTCTGGGGCCAACGTCCTGACTTTC. Translating it yields CASSLGGTLISGANVLTF.

The J gene is TRBJ2-7, the V gene TRBV15; D is ambiguous. The V end was cut by 3 bases, the J end by 6 bases, with 9 bases between. The germline gives CDR1 LNHNV, CDR2 YYDKDF (reference sequence). The CDR3 length is 12 residues. CDR3 DNA sequence: TGTGCCACCAGCAGGGGCCCCAGCGAGCAGTACTTC. It codes for CATSRGPSEQYF.

This clonotype was recorded at least ten times. The chain carries TRBV7-8 and TRBJ1-1, with 8 bases aligning to TRBD1. Germline values: CDR1 SGHVS, CDR2 FQNEAQ. V trimming: 4 bases; J trimming: 4 bases; junction bases outside the gene matches: 5. This CDR3 region has 14 residues. CDR3 bases: TGTGCCAGCAGCTGGGGACAGGTTGTCACTGAAGCTTTCTTT. Translating gives CASSWGQVVTEAFF.

The table lists this clonotype with many counts. This chain links TRBV3-1 with TRBJ2-7; maybe TRBD2 (6 bases). The germline CDR1 and CDR2 sequences are LGHDT and YNNKEL (reference sequence). This CDR3 spans 13 amino acids. Trimming cost V 1 base and J 4 bases, with 8 bases left between them. The CDR3 protein is CASSQGRGYEQYF. As DNA, the CDR3 is TGTGCCAGCAGCCAAGGTCGGGGGTACGAGCAGTACTTC.

The rearrangement links TRBV7-9 to TRBJ2-1; TRBD2 agrees at 9 bases. With V trimmed by 5 bases and J by 3 bases, 5 bases remained unmatched. CDR3 size: 15 residues. Germline V gives CDR1 SEHNR, CDR2 FQNEAQ (reference sequence). The CDR3 nucleotides are TGTGCCAGCAGCCCGACTAGCGGACACTACAATGAGCAGTTCTTC. Translation gives CASSPTSGHYNEQFF.

The chain has TRBV29-1 and TRBJ1-2; D gene uncertain. CDR1 and CDR2 (germline): SQVTM, ANQGSEA. Trimming stripped 4 bases from V and 4 bases from J, with 10 bases between. The CDR3 runs 12 residues. The CDR3 protein is CSVVGSGYGYTF. The CDR3 DNA sequence: TGCAGCGTTGTGGGGAGCGGCTATGGCTACACCTTC.

This clonotype was seen many times. V is TRBV12-3 or TRBV12-4 and J is TRBJ2-2; the match to TRBD1 covers 9 bases. There are 15 residues in the CDR3. J gave up 4 bases and V 3 bases, and 3 bases lay outside the gene matches. The CDR3 nucleotides are TGTGCCAGCAGTTTGGGGACAGGGTCCACCGGGGAGCTGTTTTTT. Translating gives CASSLGTGSTGELFF.

There are a few counts of this clonotype. This chain links TRBV2 with TRBJ1-1; no clear D gene. Trimming took 6 bases from V and 11 from J, leaving 10 bases between them. Germline assignment: CDR1 SNHLY and CDR2 FYNNEI. This CDR3 has 10 amino acids. The CDR3 nucleotides are TGTGCCAGCAGGGAAAATCGCGCTTTCTTT. The encoded protein is CASRENRAFF.

This clonotype occurred many times. The chain has TRBV12-3 or TRBV12-4 and TRBJ2-2, with D perhaps TRBD1 (6 bases). V gave up 6 bases and J gave up 1 base, with 12 bases separating them. CDR3 size: 15 residues. In DNA form, the CDR3 reads TGTGCCAGCAGCTTACGAGGGGGGAACACCGGGGAGCTGTTTTTT. Translating it yields CASSLRGGNTGELFF.

As for this clonotype: One junction end does not reproduce the germline sequence, and a read error may be involved. The chain carries TRBV7-9 and TRBJ1-2, with 8 bases aligning to TRBD1. This CDR3 is 15 amino acids long. From germline, CDR1 is SEHNR and CDR2 FQNEAQ (reference sequence). The CDR3 is CASSLEGQGRYGFTF. The DNA for the CDR3 is TGTGCCAGCAGCTTAGAAGGACAGGGAAGATATGGCTTCACCTTC.

This rearrangement joins TRBV4-1 to TRBJ2-7, with TRBD1 as a possible D gene (5 bases). This CDR3 region has 14 residues. V lost 4 bases and J 0 bases, leaving 10 bases between the germline ends. The germline V gene has CDR1 MGHRA and CDR2 YSYEKL. CDR3 nucleotide sequence: TGCGCCAGCAGCCTAACGACAGACTCCTACGAGCAGTACTTC. It encodes CASSLTTDSYEQYF.

This clonotype was seen repeatedly, ten times or more. CDR3 DNA sequence: TGTGCCAGCAGCTTTCCGGGACTAACGACTGAAGCTTTCTTT. It is translated as CASSFPGLTTEAFF. The chain has TRBV5-6 and TRBJ1-1, with D possibly being TRBD1 (5 bases). V lost 2 bases, J lost 5 bases, and 13 bases lay in between. Germline CDR1 and CDR2: SGHDT and YYEEEE. The CDR3 covers 14 residues.

This clonotype has more than one count but fewer than ten. This rearrangement joins TRBV6-5 to TRBJ2-1; the D is unclear. The J call may be incorrect, as the DNA end agrees better with TRBJ2-5. The germline gives CDR1 MNHEY, CDR2 SVGAGI. The CDR3 is 14 amino acids. Written as DNA, the CDR3 is TGTGCCAGCAGTTACTCTGGCTCCCAAGAGACCCAGTACTTC. Its protein is CASSYSGSQETQYF.

The table lists this clonotype with many counts. The chain combines TRBV2 with TRBJ2-2, with D uncertain. Trimming removed 6 bases from V and 13 bases from J, with 9 bases in between. CDR3 length: 10 residues. In germline, CDR1 is SNHLY, CDR2 FYNNEI. The chain's CDR3 is CASSVKVLFF. The CDR3 nucleotides are TGTGCCAGCAGCGTAAAGGTGCTGTTTTTT. Combining the CDR3 with reference TRBV2 and TRBJ2-2 gives the whole variable domain EPEVTQTPSHQVTQMGQEVILRCVPISNHLYFYWYRQILGQKVEFLVSFYNNEISEKSEIFDDQFSVERPDGSNFTLKIRSTKLEDSAMYFCASSVKVLFFGEGSRLTVL.

Many counts were recorded for this clonotype. This chain uses TRBV6-1 with TRBJ1-1; 7 positions agree with TRBD1. This CDR3 is built from 15 residues. Germline CDR1 reads MNHNS; CDR2 reads SASEGT. Losses at the gene ends were 7 bases for V and 0 bases for J; bases not matched to a gene: 8. CDR3 in amino acids: CASIEGATMNTEAFF. CDR3 in DNA: TGTGCCAGCATTGAGGGGGCTACCATGAACACTGAAGCTTTCTTT.

Concerning this clonotype: With a much larger clone just one base away, this may be a read error. V and J are TRBV7-9 and TRBJ2-5, with 7 bases matching TRBD1. CDR3 length: 16 amino acids. Germline CDR1 reads SEHNR; CDR2 reads FQNEAQ (reference sequence). The CDR3 reads CAGSLALGQFQETQYF. Here the CDR3 DNA reads TGTGCCGGCAGCTTAGCGTTGGGACAGTTCCAAGAGACCCAGTACTTC. The full variable domain, with the rest looked up from reference TRBV7-9 and TRBJ2-5, is DTGVSQNPRHKITKRGQNVTFRCDPISEHNRLYWYRQTLGQGPEFLTYFQNEAQLEKSRLLSDRFSAERPKGSFSTLEIQRTEQGDSAMYLCAGSLALGQFQETQYFGPGTRLLVL.

This clonotype was picked up many times. This rearrangement joins TRBV10-2 to TRBJ2-5; 9 bases map to TRBD2. There are 15 residues in the CDR3. CDR1 and CDR2 (germline): WSHSY, SAAADI. The trim removed 2 bases at V and 6 bases at J, leaving 7 bases unmatched. The CDR3 DNA reads as TGCGCCAGCAGTGAGGCGGGGGGGCTCTCGAAGACCCAGTACTTC. Translation: CASSEAGGLSKTQYF.